The subject of this entry is one T cell receptor (beta chain). The antigen remains undetermined. This sample was included in a study of regulatory T cells in long-lasting Graves disease. About the study: Graves' cases, newly diagnosed, had used antithyroid drugs under 3 months. Study-level results: Lower TCR diversity was seen in persistent Graves' patients than in newly diagnosed ones.

Time point: newly diagnosed GD, antithyroid drugs for less than 3 months. PBMC-extracted RNA yielded the TCR library. Arm-PCR of CDR3 regions and iRepertoire HTBI primers were the basis on which TCR beta libraries were built. In the original analysis: The identification of 62 TRBV and 14 TRBJ segments was made across samples. TCRdb re-derived calls from the multiplex PCR reads in MiXCR, one entry per CDR3 protein. V and J calls and clone size were set by TCRdb, not the authors. The sample holds over 300,000 distinct CDR3 sequences, around 15% seen once. V lost 0 bases, J lost 0 bases, and 20 bases lay in between. The length of the CDR3 is 19 residues. From germline, CDR1 is SGHDN and CDR2 FVKESK.

This clonotype was sampled from a female donor with Graves disease. This sample comprised peripheral blood mononuclear cells (PBMCs), obtained at new diagnosis, from a patient treated with antithyroid drugs. J is TRBJ1-1 and V is TRBV14, with TRBD1 as a possible D gene (6 bases). CDR3 DNA sequence: TGTGCCAGCAGCCAAGAACATCCTAGTACCTGGACAGTGAACACTGAAGCTTTCTTT. Its protein product is CASSQEHPSTWTVNTEAFF.